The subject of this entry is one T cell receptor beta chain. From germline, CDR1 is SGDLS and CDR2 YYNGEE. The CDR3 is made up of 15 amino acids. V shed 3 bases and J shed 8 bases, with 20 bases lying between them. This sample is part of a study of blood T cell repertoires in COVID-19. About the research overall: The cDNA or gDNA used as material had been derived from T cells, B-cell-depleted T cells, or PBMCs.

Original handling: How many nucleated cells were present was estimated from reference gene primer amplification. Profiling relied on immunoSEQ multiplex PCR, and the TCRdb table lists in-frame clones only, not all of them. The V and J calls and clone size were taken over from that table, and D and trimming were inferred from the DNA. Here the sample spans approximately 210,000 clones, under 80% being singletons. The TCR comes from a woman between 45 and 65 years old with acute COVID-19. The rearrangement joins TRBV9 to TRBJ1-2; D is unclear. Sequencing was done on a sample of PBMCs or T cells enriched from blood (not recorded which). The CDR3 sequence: CASSGGGGKGGGYTF. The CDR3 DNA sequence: TGTGCCAGCAGCGGAGGAGGAGGGAAAGGTGGAGGCTACACCTTC.